The 18 T cell receptor beta chains below were found in one sample sequenced in a study of T cell changes during pregnancy in multiple sclerosis. Some clones are missing from TCRdb's copy, which holds only in-frame ones; the method was immunoSEQ multiplex PCR. The repertoire has about 46,000 clones, just over 90% of them found once; the top ten carry roughly 3.9%. This material consisted of CD8+ T cells from peripheral blood mononuclear cells, taken after pregnancy. The source of these receptors is a female donor with multiple sclerosis, enrolled in a pregnancy study.

The genes are TRBV11-2 and TRBJ2-7, with 9 bases identical to TRBD1. There are 14 residues in the CDR3. CDR1 and CDR2 from the germline V gene are SGHAT and FQNNGV. Unmatched junction bases numbered 3, after V lost 4 bases and J lost 2 bases. CDR3 amino acids: CASSSGTGTYEQYF. The CDR3 bases are TGTGCCAGCAGCTCCGGGACAGGGACCTACGAGCAGTACTTC.

The rearrangement links TRBV28 to TRBJ2-3; 10 bases align to TRBD2. V lost 3 bases, J lost 2 bases, and 5 bases stayed unmatched. Germline CDR1 MDHEN, CDR2 SYDVKM. The CDR3 has 16 amino acids. The CDR3 loop is CASSFALAGNTDTQYF. CDR3 in DNA: TGTGCCAGCAGTTTCGCACTAGCGGGGAACACAGATACGCAGTATTTT.

This chain joins TRBV9 and TRBJ1-2; the D is unclear. The V gene's germline CDR1 is SGDLS and CDR2 YYNGEE. The V and J ends lost 3 bases and 8 bases respectively, with 17 bases between them. This CDR3 has 14 amino acids. The CDR3 sequence is CASSEREWERGYTF. DNA of the CDR3: TGTGCCAGCAGCGAGCGGGAATGGGAGCGGGGCTACACCTTC. Based on the CDR3 plus reference TRBV9 and TRBJ1-2, the full variable domain is DSGVTQTPKHLITATGQRVTLRCSPRSGDLSVYWYQQSLDQGLQFLIQYYNGEERAKGNILERFSAQQFPDLHSELNLSSLELGDSALYFCASSEREWERGYTFGSGTRLTVV.

The chain recombines TRBV6-6 with TRBJ2-7; 11 nucleotides align to TRBD2. The J segment lost 1 base and the V segment lost 8 bases, leaving 7 bases of the junction unmatched. Germline CDR1 reads MNHNY; CDR2 reads SVGAGI (reference sequence). The CDR3 sequence is 15 residues long. The CDR3 sequence: CASLGTSGSSYEQYF. The CDR3 nucleotides read TGTGCCAGCCTCGGGACTAGCGGATCTTCCTACGAGCAGTACTTC.

The rearrangement joins TRBV5-1 to TRBJ2-5, with D possibly matching TRBD1 (6 bases). The ends were cut back, 7 bases at V and 2 bases at J, with 12 bases in the middle. The CDR3 runs 13 residues. CDR1 is SGHRS, CDR2 YFSETQ, per germline. CDR3 region: CASRPTGQETQYF. The CDR3 region has the DNA TGCGCCAGCCGGCCGACAGGTCAAGAGACCCAGTACTTC. The complete variable domain, with remaining parts taken from reference TRBV5-1 and TRBJ2-5, reads KAGVTQTPRYLIKTRGQQVTLSCSPISGHRSVSWYQQTPGQGLQFLFEYFSETQRNKGNFPGRFSGRQFSNSRSEMNVSTLELGDSALYLCASRPTGQETQYFGPGTRLLVL.

The V and J genes are TRBV4-2 and TRBJ2-1, with 11 bases identical to TRBD2. The trim removed 1 base at V and 9 bases at J, leaving 14 bases unmatched. The CDR3 contains 18 residues. Germline assignment: CDR1 LGHNA and CDR2 YNFKEQ. The CDR3 coding sequence is TGTGCCAGCAGCCAAGGGGGTCGGTTAGCGGGAGGGGGGACTGAGCAGTTCTTC. Translation gives CASSQGGRLAGGGTEQFF.

The rearrangement joins TRBV19 to TRBJ1-1, with D unresolved. The V end lost 3 bases, the J end lost 1 base, and 9 bases lay between the germline ends. Germline lookup yields CDR1 LNHDA and CDR2 SQIVND (reference sequence). The CDR3 has 14 residues. CDR3 region: CASSILRQNTEAFF. CDR3 nucleotide sequence: TGTGCCAGTAGTATCCTCCGACAGAACACTGAAGCTTTCTTT. Supplemented by reference TRBV19 and TRBJ1-1, the full variable domain reads DGGITQSPKYLFRKEGQNVTLSCEQNLNHDAMYWYRQDPGQGLRLIYYSQIVNDFQKGDIAEGYSVSREKKESFPLTVTSAQKNPTAFYLCASSILRQNTEAFFGQGTRLTVV.

The chain employs TRBV19 and TRBJ1-5; 9 positions agree with TRBD1. The germline CDR1 and CDR2 sequences are LNHDA and SQIVND (reference sequence). The CDR3 consists of 18 residues. Trimming removed 6 bases from V and 7 bases from J; junction bases left unmatched: 19. The CDR3 coding sequence is TGTGCCAGTAGCGCACTAATGAACCGGGACAGGGCTGGACAGCCCCAGCATTTT. This gives the protein CASSALMNRDRAGQPQHF.

J is TRBJ1-1 and V is TRBV7-9; D unresolved. This CDR3 has 12 residues. Germline values: CDR1 SEHNR, CDR2 FQNEAQ (reference sequence). V lost 4 bases to trimming and J lost 5 bases, with 8 bases between them. CDR3 DNA: TGTGCCAGCAGCTGGGGAGGAACTGAAGCTTTCTTT. This gives the protein CASSWGGTEAFF.

This chain uses TRBV9 with TRBJ2-2, with D maybe TRBD2 (5 bases). CDR3 length: 13 amino acids. Trimming took off 0 bases at V and 6 bases at J, with 6 bases between the two ends. The germline V gene has CDR1 SGDLS and CDR2 YYNGEE. This chain's CDR3 is CASSVVGAGELFF. The CDR3 DNA reads TGTGCCAGCAGCGTAGTCGGGGCCGGGGAGCTGTTTTTT.

This clone was recorded only once. DNA for the CDR3: TGTGCCACTATAGCGGGAGGGGGGGTCTACAATGAGCAGTTCTTC. Its protein product is CATIAGGGVYNEQFF. This chain connects TRBV2 to TRBJ2-1, with 11 bases lining up with TRBD2. This CDR3 region has 15 residues. Germline trimming cut 10 bases from V and 3 bases from J; bases unmatched to any gene: 8. Germline V gene data show CDR1 as SNHLY and CDR2 as FYNNEI.

This sequence joins TRBV11-2 and TRBJ2-1; D is perhaps TRBD2 (5 bases). CDR1 and CDR2 from the germline V gene are SGHAT and FQNNGV. Between the trimmed V and J ends, which lost 5 bases and 8 bases, there was a span of 13 bases. The CDR3 runs to 13 residues. The CDR3 here is CASSLPGNYEQFF. The DNA of the CDR3 is TGTGCCAGCAGCCTCCCCGGGAATTATGAGCAGTTCTTC.

The rearrangement uses TRBV11-2 and TRBJ1-1; possibly TRBD1 for D (5 bases). Germline V gene data show CDR1 as SGHAT and CDR2 as FQNNGV. The germline V and J ends were trimmed by 6 bases and 1 base, with 12 bases remaining between them. The CDR3 runs to 14 residues. The CDR3 region has the DNA TGTGCCAGCAGACCGACGACAGCGAACACTGAAGCTTTCTTT. It encodes CASRPTTANTEAFF.

The chain joins TRBV27 to TRBJ1-5; maybe TRBD1 (5 bases). CDR1 is MNHEY, CDR2 SMNVEV, per germline (reference sequence). Trimming cost V 6 bases and J 4 bases, with 16 bases left between them. The CDR3 is 15 amino acids. CDR3: CASSKQGASNQPQHF. The CDR3 bases are TGTGCCAGCAGCAAACAAGGGGCTAGTAATCAGCCCCAGCATTTT.

This sequence joins TRBV2 and TRBJ1-6, with D possibly being TRBD1 (5 bases). The CDR3 runs 16 residues. The germline V and J ends were trimmed by 5 bases and 7 bases, with 18 bases remaining between them. Germline V gene sequence: CDR1 SNHLY, CDR2 FYNNEI. The CDR3 loop reads CASSPGTQLLNSPLHF. The CDR3 DNA is TGTGCCAGCAGTCCCGGGACTCAATTACTCAATTCACCCCTCCACTTT. Looking up the rest from reference TRBV2 and TRBJ1-6 gives the full variable domain: EPEVTQTPSHQVTQMGQEVILRCVPISNHLYFYWYRQILGQKVEFLVSFYNNEISEKSEIFDDQFSVERPDGSNFTLKIRSTKLEDSAMYFCASSPGTQLLNSPLHFGNGTRLTVT.

This clone was detected only once. CDR3 in amino acids: CASSSLIGLDTGELFF. CDR3 nucleotide sequence: TGTGCCAGCAGCTCCCTGATCGGGTTAGACACCGGGGAGCTGTTTTTT. This chain uses TRBV7-3 with TRBJ2-2, with D unresolved. Trimming took off 4 bases at V and 3 bases at J, with 15 bases between the two ends. CDR1 and CDR2 from the germline V gene are SGHTA and FQGTGA. This CDR3 has 16 residues.

The chain employs TRBV15 and TRBJ2-5, with a weak D call TRBD2 (5 bases). TRBJ2-7 explains the end of the DNA better; the J call may be wrong. Germline assignment: CDR1 LNHNV and CDR2 YYDKDF (reference sequence). The CDR3 contains 15 residues. CDR3 in amino acids: CATSRDLGSSYEQYF. In DNA form, the CDR3 reads TGTGCCACCAGTCGTGACCTGGGGAGCTCCTACGAGCAGTACTTC.

This rearrangement joins TRBV7-9 to TRBJ1-3, with 7 bases matching TRBD1. Losses at the gene ends were 4 bases for V and 4 bases for J; bases not matched to a gene: 7. Germline-derived CDR1 and CDR2 are SEHNR and FQNEAQ (reference sequence). There are 15 residues in the CDR3. The CDR3 protein is CASSSGPGQGNTIYF. CDR3 sequence (DNA): TGTGCCAGCAGCTCGGGACCGGGACAGGGAAACACCATATATTTT.